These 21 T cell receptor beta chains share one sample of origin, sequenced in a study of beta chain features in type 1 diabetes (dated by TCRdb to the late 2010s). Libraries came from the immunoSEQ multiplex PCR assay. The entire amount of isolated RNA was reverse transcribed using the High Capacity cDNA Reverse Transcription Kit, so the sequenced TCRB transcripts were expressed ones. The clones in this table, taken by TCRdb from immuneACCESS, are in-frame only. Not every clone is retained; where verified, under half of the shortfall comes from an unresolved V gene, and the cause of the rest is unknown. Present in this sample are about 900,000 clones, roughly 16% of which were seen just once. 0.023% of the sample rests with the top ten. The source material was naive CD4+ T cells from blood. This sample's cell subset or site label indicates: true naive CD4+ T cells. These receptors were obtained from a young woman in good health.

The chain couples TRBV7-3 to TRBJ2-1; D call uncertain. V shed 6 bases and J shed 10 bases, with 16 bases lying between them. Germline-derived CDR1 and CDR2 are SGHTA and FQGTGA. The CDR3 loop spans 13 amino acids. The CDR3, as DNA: TGTGCCAGCAGTCCGTTACTTAGAGGCGAGCAGTTCTTC. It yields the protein CASSPLLRGEQFF.

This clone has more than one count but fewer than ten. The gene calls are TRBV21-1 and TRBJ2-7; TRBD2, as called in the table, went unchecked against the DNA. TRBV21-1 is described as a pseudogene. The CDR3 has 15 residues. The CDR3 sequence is CASSKVRGNQDEQYF. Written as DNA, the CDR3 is TGTGCCAGCAGCAAAGTACGGGGGAATCAGGACGAGCAGTACTTC.

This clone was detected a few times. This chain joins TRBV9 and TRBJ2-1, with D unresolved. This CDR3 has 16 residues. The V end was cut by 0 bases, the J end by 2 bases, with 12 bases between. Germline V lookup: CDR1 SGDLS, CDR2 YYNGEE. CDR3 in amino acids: CASSVAIGVPYNEQFF. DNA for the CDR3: TGTGCCAGCAGCGTAGCAATCGGAGTCCCCTACAATGAGCAGTTCTTC.

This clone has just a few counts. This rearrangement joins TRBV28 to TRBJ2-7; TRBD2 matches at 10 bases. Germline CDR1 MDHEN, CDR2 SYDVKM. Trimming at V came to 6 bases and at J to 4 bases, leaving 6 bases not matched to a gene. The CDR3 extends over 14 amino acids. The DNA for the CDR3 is TGTGCCAGCAGCCTAGCGGGAGAGGGGTACGAGCAGTACTTC. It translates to CASSLAGEGYEQYF.

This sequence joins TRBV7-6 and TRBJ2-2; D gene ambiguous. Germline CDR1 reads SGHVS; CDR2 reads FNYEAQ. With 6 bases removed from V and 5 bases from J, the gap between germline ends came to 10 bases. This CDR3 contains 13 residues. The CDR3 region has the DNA TGTGCCAGCAGGGACCCCTTTACCGGGGAGCTGTTTTTT. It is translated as CASRDPFTGELFF.

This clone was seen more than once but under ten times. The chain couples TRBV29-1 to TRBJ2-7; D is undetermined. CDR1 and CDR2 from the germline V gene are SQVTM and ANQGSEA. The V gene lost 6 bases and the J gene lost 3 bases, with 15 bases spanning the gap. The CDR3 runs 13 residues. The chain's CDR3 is CSVRPALSYEQYF. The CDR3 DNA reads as TGCAGCGTGAGGCCAGCCCTGAGCTACGAGCAGTACTTC.

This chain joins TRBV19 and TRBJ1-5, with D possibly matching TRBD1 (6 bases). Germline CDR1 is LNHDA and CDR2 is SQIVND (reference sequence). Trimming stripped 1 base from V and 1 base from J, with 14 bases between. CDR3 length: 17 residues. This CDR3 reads CASSIVGGPGSNQPQHF. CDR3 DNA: TGTGCCAGTAGTATAGTCGGGGGGCCGGGGAGCAATCAGCCCCAGCATTTT.

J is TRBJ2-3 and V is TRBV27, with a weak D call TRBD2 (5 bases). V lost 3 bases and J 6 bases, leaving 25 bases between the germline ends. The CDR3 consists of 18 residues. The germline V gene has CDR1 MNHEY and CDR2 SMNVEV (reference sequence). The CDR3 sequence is CASSFHTLSGSSRDTQYF. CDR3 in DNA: TGTGCCAGCAGTTTCCACACGCTCTCAGGCTCTAGCAGGGATACGCAGTATTTT.

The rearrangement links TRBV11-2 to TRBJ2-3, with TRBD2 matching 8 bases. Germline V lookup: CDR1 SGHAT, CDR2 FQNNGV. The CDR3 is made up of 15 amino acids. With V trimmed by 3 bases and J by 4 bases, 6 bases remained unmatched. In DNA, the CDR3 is TGTGCCAGCAGCTTCCGACTAGCGAAGTCAGATACGCAGTATTTT. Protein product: CASSFRLAKSDTQYF.

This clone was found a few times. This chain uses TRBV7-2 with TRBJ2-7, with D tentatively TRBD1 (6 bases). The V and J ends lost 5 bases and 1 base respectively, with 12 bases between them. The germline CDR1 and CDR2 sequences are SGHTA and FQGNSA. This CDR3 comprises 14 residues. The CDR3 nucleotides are TGTGCCAGCAGCACCAGACAGGCTTCCTACGAGCAGTACTTC. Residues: CASSTRQASYEQYF.

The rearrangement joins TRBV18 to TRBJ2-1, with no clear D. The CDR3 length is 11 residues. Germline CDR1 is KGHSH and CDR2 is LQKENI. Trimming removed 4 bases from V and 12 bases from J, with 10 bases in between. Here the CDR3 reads CASSQRSPQFF. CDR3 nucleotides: TGTGCCAGCTCACAGAGAAGTCCGCAGTTCTTC.

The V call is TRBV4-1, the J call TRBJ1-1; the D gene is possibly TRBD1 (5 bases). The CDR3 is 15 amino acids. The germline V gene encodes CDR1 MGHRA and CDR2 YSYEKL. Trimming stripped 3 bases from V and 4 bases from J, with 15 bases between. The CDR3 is CASSHALGTATEAFF. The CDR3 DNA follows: TGCGCCAGCAGCCATGCATTAGGGACTGCCACTGAAGCTTTCTTT.

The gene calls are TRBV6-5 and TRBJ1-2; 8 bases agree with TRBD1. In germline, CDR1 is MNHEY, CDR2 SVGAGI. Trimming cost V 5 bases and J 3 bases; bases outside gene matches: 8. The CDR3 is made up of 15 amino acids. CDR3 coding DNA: TGTGCCAGCAGTCGGGCAGGGGGCAGTGACTATGGCTACACCTTC. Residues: CASSRAGGSDYGYTF.

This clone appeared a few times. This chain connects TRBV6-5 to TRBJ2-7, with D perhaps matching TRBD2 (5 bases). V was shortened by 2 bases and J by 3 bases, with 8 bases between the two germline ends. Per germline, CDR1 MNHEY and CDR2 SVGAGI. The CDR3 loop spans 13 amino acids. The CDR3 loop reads CASSYSGRYEQYF. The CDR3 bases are TGTGCCAGCAGTTACAGCGGCCGCTACGAGCAGTACTTC.

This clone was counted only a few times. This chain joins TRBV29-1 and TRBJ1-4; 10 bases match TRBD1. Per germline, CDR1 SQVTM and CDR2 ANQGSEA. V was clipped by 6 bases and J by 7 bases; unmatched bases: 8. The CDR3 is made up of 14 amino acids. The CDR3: CSVQLTGGLEKLFF. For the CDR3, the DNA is TGCAGCGTCCAATTGACAGGGGGCCTTGAAAAACTGTTTTTT.

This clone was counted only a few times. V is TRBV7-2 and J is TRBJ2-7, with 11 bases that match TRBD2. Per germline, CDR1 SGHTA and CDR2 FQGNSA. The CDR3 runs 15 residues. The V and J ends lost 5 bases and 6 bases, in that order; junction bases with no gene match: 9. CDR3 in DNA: TGTGCCAGCAGCATCGGGACTAGCGGTTCCCCCGAGCAGTACTTC. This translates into CASSIGTSGSPEQYF.

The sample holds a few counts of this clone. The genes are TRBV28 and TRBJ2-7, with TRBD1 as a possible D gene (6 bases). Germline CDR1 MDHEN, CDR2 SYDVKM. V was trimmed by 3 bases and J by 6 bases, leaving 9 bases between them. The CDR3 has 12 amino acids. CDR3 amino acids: CASSLARGEQYF. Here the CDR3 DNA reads TGTGCCAGCAGTTTGGCCAGGGGCGAGCAGTACTTC.

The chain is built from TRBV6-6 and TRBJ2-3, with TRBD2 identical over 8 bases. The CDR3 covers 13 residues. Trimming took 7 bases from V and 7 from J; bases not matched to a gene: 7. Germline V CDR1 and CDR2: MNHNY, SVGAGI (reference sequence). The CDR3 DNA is TGTGCCAGCACAGCGGGAGACGTTTATACGCAGTATTTT. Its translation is CASTAGDVYTQYF.

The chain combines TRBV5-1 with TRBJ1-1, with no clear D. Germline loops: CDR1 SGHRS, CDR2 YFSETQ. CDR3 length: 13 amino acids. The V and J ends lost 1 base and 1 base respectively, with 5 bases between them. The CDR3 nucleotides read TGCGCCAGCAGCTTGAAGAGGAACACTGAAGCTTTCTTT. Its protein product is CASSLKRNTEAFF.

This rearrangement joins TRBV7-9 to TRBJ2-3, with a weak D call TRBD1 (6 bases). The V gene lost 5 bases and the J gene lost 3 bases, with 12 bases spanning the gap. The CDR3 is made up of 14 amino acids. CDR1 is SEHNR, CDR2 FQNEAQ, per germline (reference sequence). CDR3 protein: CASSARQVTDTQYF. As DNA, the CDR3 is TGTGCCAGCAGCGCTCGACAGGTAACAGATACGCAGTATTTT.

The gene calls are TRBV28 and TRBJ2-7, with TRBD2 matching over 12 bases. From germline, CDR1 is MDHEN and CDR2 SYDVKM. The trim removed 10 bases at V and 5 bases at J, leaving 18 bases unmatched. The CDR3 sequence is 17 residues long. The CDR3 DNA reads TGTGCCACAAAAACGGCAGCTAGCGGGAGGGCCCTCAACGAGCAGTACTTC. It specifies CATKTAASGRALNEQYF.